This is a list of T cell receptor beta chains from one sample in a study of regulatory T cells in long-lasting Graves disease. From the multiplex PCR reads, TCRdb called clonotypes with MiXCR, one entry per CDR3 protein. Among 310,000 or so distinct CDR3 sequences listed, less than 20% were seen once. Specimen: peripheral blood mononuclear cells (PBMCs), collected when the disease was refractory, from a patient treated with antithyroid drugs. The receptor source for this set is a female donor with Graves disease. Each CDR3 is given with its conserved first and last residue. The D gene is left open where the match is weak. Rows may omit the clone size; those that give it use once, few, many or a size class.

j_call	d_call	clone_size	v_call	cdr3_aa	cdr3_nt
TRBJ2-5	NA	many	TRBV19	CASRMTGDPQGETQYF	TGTGCCAGTAGAATGACGGGAGATCCTCAGGGGGAGACCCAGTACTTC
TRBJ2-2	NA	many	TRBV7-8	CASSVEGGELFF	TGTGCCAGCAGTGTAGAGGGAGGGGAGCTGTTTTTT
TRBJ2-5	NA	many	TRBV5-1	CASSLAMGGETQYF	TGCGCCAGCAGCTTGGCGATGGGCGGGGAGACCCAGTACTTC
TRBJ2-4	NA	few	TRBV11-2	CASSLPVGDTKNIQYF	TGTGCCAGCAGCTTACCGGTTGGCGACACGAAAAACATTCAGTACTTC
TRBJ2-5	NA	many	TRBV20-1	CSAREGETQYF	TGCAGTGCTAGAGAGGGGGAGACCCAGTACTTC
TRBJ1-1	NA	many	TRBV2	CASRSNGGTEAFF	TGTGCCAGCAGGTCCAATGGCGGCACTGAAGCTTTCTTT
TRBJ2-7	NA	NA	TRBV12-3/TRBV12-4	CASSPRGCEQYF	TGTGCCAGCAGCCCCAGAGGCTGCGAGCAGTACTTC
TRBJ2-2	TRBD2	few	TRBV19	CASSPQREGWTGELFF	TGTGCCAGTAGTCCTCAGCGGGAGGGCTGGACCGGGGAGCTGTTTTTT
TRBJ2-7	TRBD2	many	TRBV6-1	CASRDTAGGPYEQYF	TGTGCCAGCAGAGACACCGCGGGAGGGCCCTACGAGCAGTACTTC
TRBJ1-6	NA	NA	TRBV5-1	CASSLVGRGSPLHF	TGCGCCAGCAGCTTGGTTGGTCGAGGTTCACCCCTCCACTTT
TRBJ2-7	NA	many	TRBV6-1	CASSKSGPLFDEQYF	TGTGCCAGCAGTAAATCGGGACCCCTCTTCGACGAGCAGTACTTC